The next 24 T cell receptor beta chains were all read from a single sample in a study of PD-1 blockade in classical Hodgkin lymphoma. All patients relapsed after autologous stem cell transplantation, and brentuximab vedotin exposure varied. This table comes from immunoSEQ multiplex PCR, and its TCRdb copy is limited to in-frame clones, with some not included. The repertoire holds about 40,000 clones, with around 78% as singletons. The sequencing used peripheral blood mononuclear cells (PBMCs), collected at baseline. The receptors were sampled from a human donor with classical Hodgkin lymphoma.

This chain joins TRBV6-5 and TRBJ1-1; D is uncertain. CDR1 is MNHEY and CDR2 is SVGAGI in the germline V gene. The CDR3 loop spans 16 amino acids. Trimming left V 2 bases short and J 1 base short, with 14 bases between. The CDR3 nucleotides read TGTGCCAGCAGTTACCTCTTTGGCACCTCGAACACTGAAGCTTTCTTT. It translates to CASSYLFGTSNTEAFF.

This clone has just a few counts. CDR3 DNA sequence: TGTGCCAGCAGCCCGGGGGGGTCCTACGAGCAGTACTTC. The encoded protein is CASSPGGSYEQYF. The genes are TRBV5-6 and TRBJ2-7, with 8 bases lining up with TRBD2. The trim removed 4 bases at V and 1 base at J, leaving 1 base unmatched. The CDR3 covers 13 residues. Germline loops: CDR1 SGHDT, CDR2 YYEEEE.

CDR3 DNA sequence: TGTGCCAGCAGCCCCCGGGATGGCACAGATACGCAGTATTTT. Translating gives CASSPRDGTDTQYF. This chain connects TRBV7-9 to TRBJ2-3, with a possible D match to TRBD2 (5 bases). Germline V gives CDR1 SEHNR, CDR2 FQNEAQ (reference sequence). The V end was cut by 5 bases, the J end by 1 base, with 10 bases between. This CDR3 has 14 amino acids.

Written as DNA, the CDR3 is TGTGCCAGCAGTTTCGGCGGGACTAGCGGCCCAACTACCTACGAGCAGTACTTC. Translated, it gives CASSFGGTSGPTTYEQYF. The chain couples TRBV28 to TRBJ2-5; TRBD2 matches 11 bases. The J call may be faulty, since TRBJ2-7 better matches the DNA end. The CDR3 contains 18 residues. In germline, CDR1 is MDHEN, CDR2 SYDVKM.

The rearrangement uses TRBV27 and TRBJ2-2; D gene uncertain. CDR1 MNHEY and CDR2 SMNVEV come from the germline V gene (reference sequence). V was cut by 3 bases and J by 6 bases, with 17 bases left in between. This CDR3 comprises 16 residues. CDR3 amino acids: CASSFQESGWPGELFF. The CDR3 DNA sequence: TGTGCCAGCAGTTTTCAGGAATCGGGCTGGCCCGGGGAGCTGTTTTTT.

This sequence joins TRBV10-3 and TRBJ2-7; D possibly uses TRBD1 or TRBD2 (6 bases each). The CDR3 runs to 13 residues. V was shortened by 7 bases and J by 3 bases, with 13 bases between the two germline ends. Germline V gives CDR1 ENHRY, CDR2 SYGVKD. CDR3 in DNA: TGTGCCATCACGGGGGCACCGGACTACGAGCAGTACTTC. The encoded protein is CAITGAPDYEQYF.

The rearrangement uses TRBV18 and TRBJ2-2, with D unresolved. The CDR3 runs to 13 residues. CDR1 and CDR2 from the germline V gene are KGHSH and LQKENI. V lost 6 bases and J lost 2, with 7 bases in between. CDR3 in DNA: TGTGCCAGCTCTCCCGTAAACACCGGGGAGCTGTTTTTT. It specifies CASSPVNTGELFF.

There are a few counts of this clone. The chain links TRBV11-2 to TRBJ2-1, with D perhaps TRBD1 (5 bases). The germline V gene has CDR1 SGHAT and CDR2 FQNNGV. There are 13 residues in the CDR3. The germline V and J ends were trimmed by 1 base and 10 bases, with 11 bases remaining between them. CDR3 in DNA: TGTGCCAGCAGCTTAGGGGTGGGGCAGGAGCAGTTCTTC. Translating it yields CASSLGVGQEQFF.

The rearrangement links TRBV7-2 to TRBJ2-7; D is unresolved. The V gene lost 1 base and the J gene lost 9 bases, with 10 bases spanning the gap. The germline gives CDR1 SGHTA, CDR2 FQGNSA. This CDR3 has 12 residues. CDR3 residues: CASSLEVGGQYF. As DNA, the CDR3 is TGTGCCAGCAGCTTAGAAGTCGGCGGGCAGTACTTC.

This clone rates as medium-sized. The CDR3 spells CASSLSVGGGYTF. DNA for the CDR3: TGTGCCAGCAGCTTATCGGTGGGAGGAGGCTACACCTTC. The V and J genes are TRBV7-9 and TRBJ1-2; no clear D. Trimming shortened V by 2 bases and J by 8 bases, and 12 bases separated the two germline ends. This CDR3 region has 13 residues. Per germline, CDR1 SEHNR and CDR2 FQNEAQ (reference sequence).

The genes are TRBV2 and TRBJ1-3; 9 nucleotides agree with TRBD1. Trimming cost V 5 bases and J 0 bases; bases outside gene matches: 5. This CDR3 is 16 amino acids long. CDR1 SNHLY and CDR2 FYNNEI come from the germline V gene. CDR3 nucleotides: TGTGCCAGCAGTCAACCGACAGGGGGCTCTGGAAACACCATATATTTT. It yields the protein CASSQPTGGSGNTIYF.

The chain recombines TRBV10-2 with TRBJ2-5; D unclear. CDR3 length: 12 residues. Trimming removed 6 bases at V and 1 base at J, with 6 bases between. In germline, CDR1 is WSHSY, CDR2 SAAADI. For the CDR3, the DNA is TGCGCCAGCAGGGCGGTCCAAGAGACCCAGTACTTC. Residues: CASRAVQETQYF.

V gene TRBV5-1 combines with J gene TRBJ1-2; no clear D. The CDR3 runs to 13 residues. Germline V gene data show CDR1 as SGHRS and CDR2 as YFSETQ. Trimming stripped 6 bases from V and 1 base from J, with 10 bases between. The CDR3 DNA follows: TGCGCCAGCACGGCCAATCTTAACTATGGCTACACCTTC. This codes for CASTANLNYGYTF. Using reference TRBV5-1 and TRBJ1-2 for the parts outside the CDR3, the full variable domain is KAGVTQTPRYLIKTRGQQVTLSCSPISGHRSVSWYQQTPGQGLQFLFEYFSETQRNKGNFPGRFSGRQFSNSRSEMNVSTLELGDSALYLCASTANLNYGYTFGSGTRLTVV.

The J gene is TRBJ1-5, the V gene TRBV7-9, with D unresolved. Trimming took off 1 base at V and 3 bases at J, with 4 bases between the two ends. Germline CDR1 and CDR2: SEHNR and FQNEAQ (reference sequence). The CDR3 covers 13 residues. CDR3 protein: CASSLEPNQPQHF. The CDR3 DNA reads as TGTGCCAGCAGCTTAGAGCCCAATCAGCCCCAGCATTTT.

V and J are TRBV11-3 and TRBJ2-3, with D tentatively TRBD1 (7 bases). Looked up from germline, CDR1 is SGHNT and CDR2 is YENEEA. The germline V and J ends were trimmed by 5 bases and 2 bases, with 20 bases remaining between them. This CDR3 has 17 amino acids. The CDR3 sequence is CASSPAAGTESTDTQYF. CDR3 in DNA: TGTGCCAGCAGCCCCGCGGCGGGGACAGAGTCCACAGATACGCAGTATTTT.

This clone was seen just once. The genes are TRBV4-2 and TRBJ2-3; D might be TRBD1 (5 bases). V lost 0 bases, J lost 4 bases, and 8 bases lay in between. The CDR3 is 14 amino acids. Germline CDR1 LGHNA, CDR2 YNFKEQ. CDR3 sequence: CASSQDPGSDTQYF. In DNA, the CDR3 is TGTGCCAGCAGCCAAGACCCAGGGTCAGATACGCAGTATTTT.

The V gene is TRBV28, the J gene TRBJ1-4; tentative D call: TRBD1 (6 bases). The CDR3 has 14 amino acids. Trimming removed 2 bases from V and 8 bases from J, with 12 bases in between. CDR1 MDHEN and CDR2 SYDVKM come from the germline V gene. The CDR3 coding sequence is TGTGCCAGCAGTTTAATTTCAGGGGACGAAAAACTGTTTTTT. This sequence encodes CASSLISGDEKLFF.

This clone has more than one count but fewer than ten. This chain uses TRBV18 with TRBJ2-3; D perhaps matches TRBD1 (6 bases). V was shortened by 6 bases and J by 6 bases, with 13 bases between the two germline ends. CDR1 is KGHSH, CDR2 LQKENI, per germline. This CDR3 comprises 13 residues. The CDR3 DNA reads TGTGCCAGCTCGGCGACAGGTACCGATACGCAGTATTTT. Its translation: CASSATGTDTQYF.

The V gene is TRBV6-4, the J gene TRBJ2-2; weak D call: TRBD2 (5 bases). The germline V gene has CDR1 MRHNA and CDR2 SNTAGT. The CDR3 consists of 13 residues. V shed 2 bases and J shed 7 bases, with 8 bases lying between them. CDR3 nucleotide sequence: TGTGCCAGCAGTGACCTACGGGGCGGGGAGCTGTTTTTT. This sequence encodes CASSDLRGGELFF.

The genes are TRBV6-5 and TRBJ2-7, with D perhaps matching TRBD1 or TRBD2 (5 bases each). This CDR3 is built from 13 residues. Germline V lookup: CDR1 MNHEY, CDR2 SVGAGI. Trimming stripped 6 bases from V and 4 bases from J, with 13 bases between. CDR3 sequence (DNA): TGTGCCAGCAGGAGGGGACCCGAGTACGAGCAGTACTTC. Residues: CASRRGPEYEQYF.

The chain combines TRBV6-5 with TRBJ2-7; a weak D match, TRBD2 (6 bases). The CDR3 loop spans 16 amino acids. V shed 0 bases and J shed 1 base, with 13 bases lying between them. The germline V gene encodes CDR1 MNHEY and CDR2 SVGAGI. The CDR3: CASSYSPAGLSYEQYF. In nucleotides, the CDR3 is TGTGCCAGCAGTTACTCGCCCGCGGGACTTTCCTACGAGCAGTACTTC.

The chain links TRBV19 to TRBJ1-3, with D maybe TRBD1 (6 bases). The CDR3 runs 15 residues. Germline V gene data show CDR1 as LNHDA and CDR2 as SQIVND (reference sequence). Trimming shortened V by 0 bases and J by 6 bases, and 12 bases separated the two germline ends. CDR3 loop: CASSIEQGYANTIYF. The CDR3 DNA is TGTGCCAGTAGTATAGAACAGGGCTACGCAAACACCATATATTTT.

The chain joins TRBV6-5 to TRBJ2-5; D is uncertain. CDR3 length: 13 residues. V was clipped by 0 bases and J by 5 bases, with 7 bases between them. Germline V lookup: CDR1 MNHEY, CDR2 SVGAGI. CDR3 sequence (DNA): TGTGCCAGCAGTTACTCTGAGCTGGAGACCCAGTACTTC. Amino acids: CASSYSELETQYF.

CDR3 protein: CASSYTYYEQYF. The CDR3, as DNA: TGTGCCAGCAGTTACACGTACTACGAGCAGTACTTC. The chain employs TRBV6-6 and TRBJ2-7; D is undetermined. This CDR3 is 12 amino acids long. CDR1 and CDR2 (germline): MNHNY, SVGAGI (reference sequence). V was pared by 2 bases and J by 3 bases, with 5 bases between.